This TCR beta chain was observed in a study of cytomegalovirus exposure and HLA in healthy donors. Only one count was recorded for this clone. Primers included in the PCR were 60 Vbeta and 13 Jbeta primers. Profiled with immunoSEQ multiplex PCR; TCRdb holds only in-frame clones, not every one. The sample records under 80,000 clones, 65% to 70% being singletons. The CDR3 spans 14 residues. CDR1 MGHRA and CDR2 YSYEKL come from the germline V gene. Trimming cost V 3 bases and J 2 bases, with 10 bases left between them. The origin of this receptor is a woman aged 25 to 39 in good health and CMV-seronegative. This rearrangement joins TRBV4-1 to TRBJ1-2; D unclear. What was sequenced was PBMCs. CDR3 region: CASSHESLNYGYTF. As DNA, the CDR3 is TGCGCCAGCAGCCACGAGTCCCTAAACTATGGCTACACCTTC.